The present T cell receptor (beta chain) was sequenced within a study of blood T cells in healthy people across ages. V lost 6 bases and J 3 bases, leaving 18 bases between the germline ends. The CDR3 has 16 residues. Per the germline V gene, CDR1 is SGHTA and CDR2 is FQGNSA. This clonotype was seen a few times. Primers used in a second PCR of roughly 6 to 12 cycles were a sample-barcoded 5' primer and a J-beta primer mix. Unique molecular identifiers of 12 random nucleotides labeled each cDNA. TCRdb analysed the 5' RACE reads with MiXCR anew, one entry per CDR3 protein. Seen here are roughly 800,000 distinct CDR3 sequences, about 62% observed once, and the top ten hold approximately 23%.

The rearrangement uses TRBV7-2 and TRBJ2-1; D possibly matches TRBD1 or TRBD2 (7 bases each). The sequence came from a man aged 25-45 years in good health. Sequenced input: blood. Here the CDR3 DNA reads TGTGCCAGCAGTCCCCAGGGGGGGCCTTTCTACAATGAGCAGTTCTTC. Its translation: CASSPQGGPFYNEQFF.